What follows are 9 T cell receptor beta chains derived from one specimen sequenced in a study of CD8 T cells in ankylosing spondylitis. Their antigen targets remain unknown. TCRdb reanalysed the 5' RACE reads using MiXCR and keeps one entry per CDR3 protein. The sample includes some 400,000 distinct CDR3 sequences, around 20% of them seen just once. The study's findings and limits: Seemingly distinctive of ankylosing spondylitis blood was a TCR beta motif formed by eight highly homologous variants.

The material sequenced was blood, either unsorted or a sorted T cell fraction (not recorded which). These receptors came from a male donor with ankylosing spondylitis.

The genes are TRBV29-1 and TRBJ2-2, with TRBD2 matching 7 bases. CDR1 is SQVTM and CDR2 is ANQGSEA in the germline V gene. The CDR3 totals 14 residues. Trimming at V came to 8 bases and at J to 7 bases, leaving 13 bases not matched to a gene. This CDR3 reads CSIPGGGGVGELFF. In DNA, the CDR3 is TGCAGCATCCCCGGCGGGGGAGGGGTCGGGGAGCTGTTTTTT.

This clonotype was seen a few times. V usage is TRBV10-3 and J usage is TRBJ2-2, with TRBD1 matching over 8 bases. V lost 3 bases and J lost 1; bases outside the gene matches: 4. CDR1 and CDR2 (germline): ENHRY, SYGVKD. This CDR3 contains 16 residues. CDR3 amino acids: CAISDRGQENTGELFF. The CDR3 nucleotides are TGTGCCATCAGTGATAGGGGACAGGAGAACACCGGGGAGCTGTTTTTT.

The chain employs TRBV5-1 and TRBJ2-7, with D possibly being TRBD1 or TRBD2 (5 bases each). V lost 1 base and J lost 5, with 7 bases in between. CDR1 and CDR2 (germline): SGHRS, YFSETQ. This CDR3 contains 12 residues. This CDR3 is CASSLLGDEQYF. The CDR3 nucleotides read TGCGCCAGCAGCTTGTTGGGGGACGAGCAGTACTTC. Drawing the rest from reference TRBV5-1 and TRBJ2-7, the complete variable domain is KAGVTQTPRYLIKTRGQQVTLSCSPISGHRSVSWYQQTPGQGLQFLFEYFSETQRNKGNFPGRFSGRQFSNSRSEMNVSTLELGDSALYLCASSLLGDEQYFGPGTRLTVT.

The V gene is TRBV9, the J gene TRBJ2-1; TRBD2 agrees at 12 bases. The CDR3 runs to 20 residues. The germline V gene has CDR1 SGDLS and CDR2 YYNGEE. V lost 4 bases, J lost 10 bases, and 24 bases stayed unmatched. For the CDR3, the DNA is TGTGCCAGCAGCTTAACAGGGCCAGCTTCTAGCGGGAGGGCCTCGGGCGAGCAGTTCTTC. This encodes CASSLTGPASSGRASGEQFF.

This clonotype was picked up a small number of times. The gene calls are TRBV20-1 and TRBJ2-2; 10 bases agree with TRBD2. This CDR3 has 14 residues. CDR1 is DFQATT, CDR2 SNEGSKA, per germline (reference sequence). Unmatched junction bases numbered 6, after V lost 4 bases and J lost 7 bases. The CDR3 DNA reads TGCAGTGCTACTAGCGGGAGATCAGACGGGGAGCTGTTTTTT. Protein sequence: CSATSGRSDGELFF.

A few counts support this clonotype. The chain is built from TRBV3-1 and TRBJ2-2, with 9 bases matching TRBD2. V shed 2 bases and J 5 bases; nucleotides not matched to a gene: 6. The CDR3 runs 16 residues. CDR1 is LGHDT and CDR2 is YNNKEL in the germline V gene (reference sequence). The CDR3, as DNA: TGTGCCAGCAGCCAAAAAGTAGCGGGAGTGACCGGGGAGCTGTTTTTT. Residues: CASSQKVAGVTGELFF.

V gene TRBV27 combines with J gene TRBJ2-3, with 8 bases that match TRBD2. CDR1 and CDR2 (germline): MNHEY, SMNVEV (reference sequence). There are 14 residues in the CDR3. V gave up 8 bases and J gave up 4 bases; unmatched junction bases: 8. In nucleotides, the CDR3 is TGTGCCAGCCAGAAGCGGGAGAGCGCAGATACGCAGTATTTT. The encoded protein is CASQKRESADTQYF.

This chain connects TRBV27 to TRBJ2-1, with TRBD1 identical over 11 bases. The ends lost 6 bases at V and 6 bases at J; junction bases unmatched: 10. CDR1 and CDR2 from the germline V gene are MNHEY and SMNVEV (reference sequence). This CDR3 contains 16 residues. CDR3 loop: CASRINRDRGFNEQFF. The CDR3 DNA sequence: TGTGCCAGCAGGATCAACCGGGACAGGGGGTTCAATGAGCAGTTCTTC.

This clonotype has more than one count but fewer than ten. The rearrangement uses TRBV29-1 and TRBJ1-4; no reliable D call. Germline CDR1 SQVTM, CDR2 ANQGSEA. This CDR3 is built from 13 residues. Trimming left V 7 bases short and J 8 bases short, with 17 bases between. CDR3 in amino acids: CSARPEVGEKLFF. The CDR3 bases are TGCAGCGCCCGCCCCGAGGTCGGGGAAAAACTGTTTTTT.